The subject of this entry is one TCR beta chain. Other DNA sequences in this sample translate to the same CDR3. The sample is drawn from a study of control samples from healthy donors and cancer patients. Using immunoSEQ multiplex PCR, the repertoire was profiled, and TCRdb retains in-frame clones only, with some absent. This repertoire shows around 140,000 clones, 85% to 90% found once; its top ten account for roughly 7.8%. This CDR3 region has 13 residues. Germline V gene sequence: CDR1 KGHSH, CDR2 LQKENI. Trimming cost V 6 bases and J 4 bases, with 10 bases left between them. This clonotype originated in a man aged 45-65 years with head and neck cancer. Source material: PBMCs. The V gene is TRBV18, the J gene TRBJ2-1; a weak D match, TRBD2 (6 bases). CDR3 sequence (DNA): TGTGCCAGCTCCCCGGGACTTTACAATGAGCAGTTCTTC. It is translated as CASSPGLYNEQFF.